This is a list of T cell receptor beta chains from one sample in a study of blood T cell repertoires in COVID-19. This table comes from immunoSEQ multiplex PCR, and its TCRdb copy is limited to in-frame clones, with some not included. The sample lists about 430,000 clones, around 90% occurring once. Sequences were obtained from peripheral blood. The receptors derive from a man between 18 and 29 years old with COVID-19, enrolled during active disease. CDR3s include the opening cysteine and the closing phenylalanine or tryptophan.

v_call	cdr3_aa
TRBV5-1	CASSLDVAGGSEQFF
TRBV9	CASSPRGGGMSSYNEQFF
TRBV5-1	CASSSRTTSGGAYEQYF
TRBV6-5	CASSTYGGSEQKLFF
TRBV4-1	CASSPLGGGVNEQFF
TRBV19	CASSIETSGSYEQYF
TRBV7-6	CASSFIAGKNTGELFF
TRBV3-1/TRBV3-2	CASSQTSTIYF
TRBV2	CARAQRTSGSGELFF
TRBV4-1	CASSRVGEAYEQYF
TRBV10-3	CATMTGGTDTQYF
TRBV2	CASSQKDRPNYGYTF
TRBV3-1/TRBV3-2	CASSQGGTSGRNEQFF
TRBV20-1	CSAGQGTEAFF
TRBV6-6	CASSNTGRNQPQHF
TRBV25-1	CASSAGDRYYGYTF
TRBV12-3/TRBV12-4	CASSFGGREKLFF
TRBV7-9	CASSLSELANTGELFF
TRBV6-5	CASSSPLLQGWEQYF
TRBV24-1	CATSDSALSADTQYF
TRBV5-4	CAERLNNEQFF
TRBV2	CASGGAWETQYF
TRBV27	CASSFAGETQYF
TRBV11-2	CASSPGRAGVSEQYF
TRBV13	CASSSKTSGRYQETQYF
TRBV2	CASRELYEQYF
TRBV7-8	CASSWTGRGDTEAFF
TRBV7-8	CASSLAPRDWGQPQHF
TRBV6-1	CASSEFLLDRDLYEQYF
TRBV6-1	CASSEFVDRPPNGYTF
TRBV4-1	CASRTPTRNTEAFF
TRBV28	CASSTTGSGANVLTF
TRBV4-2	CASSQAGTNRADTQYF
TRBV27	CASSWAGAYNEQFF
TRBV28	CASRDLSYEQYF
TRBV7-8	CASSSRDREEETQYF
TRBV18	CASSPPRTGRDNEQFF
TRBV6-5	CASEAGGPYEQYF
TRBV5-6	CASSLGRVGNTIYF
TRBV2	CASSSQGANYGYTF
TRBV2	CASSDQNYEQYF
TRBV7-6	CASSRRSSGGAPNTGELFF
TRBV27	CASSLNSGAADTQYF